The rows below give T cell receptor beta chains drawn from one sample of a study of control samples from healthy donors and cancer patients. Sequencing was performed with immunoSEQ multiplex PCR; in TCRdb, only in-frame clones are kept and a portion is missing. This table holds roughly 130,000 clones, approximately 94% found once. Sequenced: PBMCs. Receptors were obtained from a man between 50 and 59 years old with head and neck cancer. The CDR3 runs from the conserved cysteine through the conserved F or W. Each record gives: D gene, V gene, J gene, clone size, CDR3 protein, CDR3 DNA. D genes are given only for firm matches. Clone size is shown for a subset of rows, as once, few, many or a class of expanded clone.

D: .; V: TRBV6-5; J: TRBJ1-5; size: .; CDR3: CASSRTASNQPQHF; DNA: TGTGCCAGCAGTAGGACAGCCAGCAATCAGCCCCAGCATTTT
D: .; V: TRBV5-1; J: TRBJ2-7; size: .; CDR3: CASSLVGRNSYEQYF; DNA: TGCGCCAGCAGCTTGGTCGGCAGAAACTCCTACGAGCAGTACTTC
D: .; V: TRBV5-6; J: TRBJ2-5; size: .; CDR3: CASSAEPSETQYF; DNA: TGTGCCAGCAGCGCTGAGCCGTCCGAGACCCAGTACTTC
D: .; V: TRBV19; J: TRBJ1-1; size: .; CDR3: CASRAMTASMGAEAFF; DNA: TGTGCCAGTAGGGCAATGACGGCCTCCATGGGGGCTGAAGCTTTCTTT
D: .; V: TRBV6-5; J: TRBJ1-2; size: .; CDR3: CASSHPSRFPYGYTF; DNA: TGTGCCAGCAGTCACCCCTCAAGGTTCCCCTATGGCTACACCTTC
D: .; V: TRBV5-5; J: TRBJ1-4; size: .; CDR3: CASSFLNEKLFF; DNA: TGTGCCAGCAGCTTTCTCAATGAAAAACTGTTTTTT
D: .; V: TRBV5-6; J: TRBJ2-5; size: .; CDR3: CASSFIEGETQYF; DNA: TGTGCCAGCAGCTTTATCGAGGGAGAGACCCAGTACTTC
D: TRBD1; V: TRBV2; J: TRBJ2-1; size: once; CDR3: CASHEGTGFYNEQFF; DNA: TGTGCCAGCCACGAGGGGACAGGGTTCTACAATGAGCAGTTCTTC
D: TRBD1; V: TRBV9; J: TRBJ2-3; size: .; CDR3: CASSARQGGDTQYF; DNA: TGTGCCAGCAGCGCAAGACAGGGCGGGGATACGCAGTATTTT
D: TRBD1; V: TRBV6-5; J: TRBJ1-2; size: .; CDR3: CASSTDRDYGYTF; DNA: TGTGCCAGCAGCACCGACAGGGACTATGGCTACACCTTC
D: TRBD2; V: TRBV5-1; J: TRBJ2-1; size: .; CDR3: CASSLVTSGVDEQFF; DNA: TGCGCCAGCAGCTTGGTGACTAGCGGGGTGGATGAGCAGTTCTTC
D: TRBD1; V: TRBV19; J: TRBJ2-2; size: few; CDR3: CASSIGFGVWGQGTTGELFF; DNA: TGTGCCAGTAGTATCGGTTTCGGGGTTTGGGGACAGGGAACCACCGGGGAGCTGTTTTTT
D: .; V: TRBV3-1/TRBV3-2; J: TRBJ2-7; size: .; CDR3: CASSALGAYEQYF; DNA: TGTGCCAGCAGCGCCCTCGGGGCCTACGAGCAGTACTTC
D: .; V: TRBV7-2; J: TRBJ2-3; size: .; CDR3: CASTLVAASTDTQYF; DNA: TGTGCCAGCACCCTAGTAGCGGCTAGCACAGATACGCAGTATTTT
D: TRBD1; V: TRBV2; J: TRBJ2-1; size: .; CDR3: CASSFSTGGLGWFF; DNA: TGTGCCAGCAGCTTTTCAACAGGGGGCCTAGGGTGGTTCTTC
D: .; V: TRBV6-5; J: TRBJ1-6; size: .; CDR3: CASRGPYNSPLHF; DNA: TGTGCCAGCAGGGGGCCCTATAATTCACCCCTCCACTTT
D: .; V: TRBV18; J: TRBJ1-1; size: .; CDR3: CASSLPDTEAFF; DNA: TGTGCCAGCTCACTACCGGACACTGAAGCTTTCTTT
D: .; V: TRBV7-9; J: TRBJ2-2; size: .; CDR3: CASSQHGVGLTGELFF; DNA: TGTGCCAGCAGCCAACACGGTGTAGGGCTCACCGGGGAGCTGTTTTTT
D: TRBD1; V: TRBV18; J: TRBJ2-7; size: .; CDR3: CASSPGQSYEQYF; DNA: TGTGCCAGCTCACCGGGACAGTCCTACGAGCAGTACTTC
D: .; V: TRBV3-1/TRBV3-2; J: TRBJ1-1; size: few; CDR3: CASSQYRSEAFF; DNA: TGTGCCAGCAGCCAATACAGGTCAGAAGCTTTCTTT
D: .; V: TRBV2; J: TRBJ1-1; size: .; CDR3: CASSRNREITEAFF; DNA: TGTGCCAGCAGTCGCAACAGGGAGATAACTGAAGCTTTCTTT
D: .; V: TRBV7-2; J: TRBJ1-2; size: few; CDR3: CASSFYVPVSGYTF; DNA: TGTGCCAGCAGCTTCTATGTCCCGGTCTCGGGCTACACCTTC
D: .; V: TRBV6-6; J: TRBJ2-3; size: .; CDR3: CASSPFSTDTQYF; DNA: TGTGCCAGCAGCCCTTTTAGCACAGATACGCAGTATTTT
D: .; V: TRBV4-2; J: TRBJ2-7; size: .; CDR3: CASSQGGGPSYEQYF; DNA: TGTGCCAGCAGCCAAGGGGGGGGGCCCTCCTACGAGCAGTACTTC
D: .; V: TRBV7-6; J: TRBJ1-2; size: .; CDR3: CASSVTGFAGYTF; DNA: TGTGCCAGCAGCGTAACAGGGTTTGCTGGCTACACCTTC
D: .; V: TRBV14; J: TRBJ1-2; size: .; CDR3: CASSQDLGGGANYGYTF; DNA: TGTGCCAGCAGCCAAGATCTTGGAGGGGGAGCTAACTATGGCTACACCTTC
D: .; V: TRBV6-2/TRBV6-3; J: TRBJ2-5; size: .; CDR3: CASSFGMPQETQYF; DNA: TGTGCCAGCAGTTTCGGGATGCCACAAGAGACCCAGTACTTC
D: .; V: TRBV15; J: TRBJ2-5; size: few; CDR3: CATSRGTPLQETQYF; DNA: TGTGCCACCAGCAGAGGTACTCCTCTTCAAGAGACCCAGTACTTC
D: .; V: TRBV9; J: TRBJ2-5; size: .; CDR3: CASSVDGQGRKTQYF; DNA: TGTGCCAGCAGCGTAGACGGGCAGGGAAGGAAGACCCAGTACTTC
D: .; V: TRBV6-2/TRBV6-3; J: TRBJ1-5; size: .; CDR3: CASSDRAPRLDNQPQHF; DNA: TGTGCCAGCAGTGACCGGGCCCCACGATTGGATAATCAGCCCCAGCATTTT
D: .; V: TRBV6-6; J: TRBJ2-5; size: once; CDR3: CASGPERVQETQYF; DNA: TGTGCCAGCGGGCCAGAGCGGGTCCAAGAGACCCAGTACTTC
D: TRBD1; V: TRBV5-4; J: TRBJ1-4; size: .; CDR3: CASSTGDRGGEKLFF; DNA: TGTGCCAGCAGCACCGGAGACAGGGGAGGTGAAAAACTGTTTTTT
D: .; V: TRBV5-1; J: TRBJ2-7; size: .; CDR3: CASSLAAGSSYEQYF; DNA: TGCGCCAGCAGCTTGGCGGCAGGAAGCTCCTACGAGCAGTACTTC
D: .; V: TRBV12-3/TRBV12-4; J: TRBJ2-2; size: once; CDR3: CASRTRGLGELFF; DNA: TGTGCCAGCAGAACTCGGGGGCTCGGGGAGCTGTTTTTT
D: .; V: TRBV30; J: TRBJ2-7; size: .; CDR3: CAWSVGTGMFAYF; DNA: TGTGCCTGGAGTGTAGGGACGGGGATGTTTGCCTACTTC
D: .; V: TRBV23-1; J: TRBJ2-5; size: .; CDR3: CASGLGRQEQGQETQYF; DNA: TGCGCCAGCGGCCTGGGAAGACAGGAGCAGGGCCAAGAGACCCAGTACTTC
D: TRBD1; V: TRBV4-1; J: TRBJ2-3; size: .; CDR3: CASSQVGQRITDTQYF; DNA: TGCGCCAGCAGCCAAGTGGGACAGAGAATCACAGATACGCAGTATTTT
D: TRBD1; V: TRBV5-1; J: TRBJ2-2; size: .; CDR3: CASSLVRDRTNTGELFF; DNA: TGCGCCAGCAGCTTGGTCCGGGACAGAACGAACACCGGGGAGCTGTTTTTT
D: .; V: TRBV27; J: TRBJ2-7; size: .; CDR3: CASSPRPGYEQYF; DNA: TGTGCCAGCAGCCCCCGGCCGGGGTACGAGCAGTACTTC
D: .; V: TRBV28; J: TRBJ1-1; size: .; CDR3: CASTPFSSENEAFF; DNA: TGTGCCAGCACTCCGTTTAGTTCGGAAAATGAAGCTTTCTTT
D: .; V: TRBV9; J: TRBJ1-4; size: .; CDR3: CASSANNRVTNEKLFF; DNA: TGTGCCAGCAGCGCCAATAACAGGGTTACGAATGAAAAACTGTTTTTT
D: .; V: TRBV14; J: TRBJ1-4; size: .; CDR3: CASSQEGRKLFF; DNA: TGTGCCAGCAGCCAAGAAGGGAGGAAACTGTTTTTT
D: .; V: TRBV7-9; J: TRBJ2-2; size: .; CDR3: CASSLAVRNTGELFF; DNA: TGTGCCAGCAGCTTAGCTGTACGGAACACCGGGGAGCTGTTTTTT
D: .; V: TRBV11-2; J: TRBJ1-2; size: .; CDR3: CASSRQPDGYYGYTF; DNA: TGTGCCAGCAGCCGACAACCGGACGGCTACTATGGCTACACCTTC
D: .; V: TRBV30; J: TRBJ1-4; size: once; CDR3: CAWRSPTGVRDEKLFF; DNA: TGTGCCTGGAGATCCCCCACTGGAGTGCGGGATGAAAAACTGTTTTTT
D: .; V: TRBV19; J: TRBJ2-7; size: .; CDR3: CASWYEQYF; DNA: TGTGCCAGTTGGTACGAGCAGTACTTC
D: .; V: TRBV28; J: TRBJ2-7; size: .; CDR3: CASSYDSYEQYF; DNA: TGTGCCAGCAGCTATGACTCCTACGAGCAGTACTTC
D: .; V: TRBV5-1; J: TRBJ2-1; size: .; CDR3: CASSPTSGGNTNEQFF; DNA: TGCGCCAGCAGCCCGACTTCAGGGGGGAATACCAATGAGCAGTTCTTC
D: .; V: TRBV11-3; J: TRBJ2-2; size: once; CDR3: CASRSNTGELFF; DNA: TGTGCCAGCAGGTCGAACACCGGGGAGCTGTTTTTT
D: TRBD2; V: TRBV15; J: TRBJ2-5; size: .; CDR3: CATSRLAGYQETQYF; DNA: TGTGCCACCAGCAGACTAGCGGGGTACCAAGAGACCCAGTACTTC
D: .; V: TRBV7-2; J: TRBJ2-3; size: .; CDR3: CASSLLGDTQYF; DNA: TGTGCCAGCAGCTTATTGGGGGATACGCAGTATTTT
D: .; V: TRBV7-9; J: TRBJ2-1; size: .; CDR3: CASSLMEYNEQFF; DNA: TGTGCCAGCAGCTTAATGGAGTACAATGAGCAGTTCTTC
D: TRBD1; V: TRBV5-6; J: TRBJ2-7; size: .; CDR3: CASSRRQGFIEQYF; DNA: TGTGCCAGCAGCCGAAGACAGGGCTTCATCGAGCAGTACTTC
D: .; V: TRBV7-9; J: TRBJ2-1; size: .; CDR3: CASSLRTVNNEQFF; DNA: TGTGCCAGCAGCTTACGCACAGTCAACAATGAGCAGTTCTTC
D: .; V: TRBV9; J: TRBJ1-3; size: .; CDR3: CASSANPRERGNTIYF; DNA: TGTGCCAGCAGCGCAAACCCCAGGGAGAGAGGAAACACCATATATTTT
D: .; V: TRBV6-4; J: TRBJ2-6; size: .; CDR3: CASSTTHSGANVLTF; DNA: TGTGCCAGCAGCACTACCCACTCTGGGGCCAACGTCCTGACTTTC
D: .; V: TRBV19; J: TRBJ1-4; size: .; CDR3: CASRTGRTNEKLFF; DNA: TGTGCCAGTCGAACCGGACGGACAAATGAAAAACTGTTTTTT